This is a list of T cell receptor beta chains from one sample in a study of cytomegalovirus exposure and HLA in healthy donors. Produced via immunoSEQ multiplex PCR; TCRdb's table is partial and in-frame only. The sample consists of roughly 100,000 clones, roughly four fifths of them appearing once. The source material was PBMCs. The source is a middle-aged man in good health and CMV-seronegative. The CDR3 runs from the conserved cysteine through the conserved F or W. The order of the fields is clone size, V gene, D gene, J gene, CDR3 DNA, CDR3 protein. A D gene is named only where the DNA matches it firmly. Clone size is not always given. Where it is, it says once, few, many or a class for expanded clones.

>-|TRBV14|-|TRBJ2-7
TGTGCCAGCAGCCAACGCATTGCTAACGAGCAGTACTTC
CASSQRIANEQYF
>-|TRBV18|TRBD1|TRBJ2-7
TGTGCCAGCTCCGGACGGACAGGGAGCTCCTACGAGCAGTACTTC
CASSGRTGSSYEQYF
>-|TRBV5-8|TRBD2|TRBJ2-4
TGTGCCAGCAACCGGGGAGGGAAAAACATTCAGTACTTC
CASNRGGKNIQYF
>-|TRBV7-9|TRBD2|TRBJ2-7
TGTTCCAGCAGCCGACTAGCGGGACTCTCCTACGAGCAGTACTTC
CSSSRLAGLSYEQYF
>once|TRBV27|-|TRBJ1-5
TGTGCCAGCAGCGGAGAGGCTGCAGGGAATCAGCCCCAGCATTTT
CASSGEAAGNQPQHF
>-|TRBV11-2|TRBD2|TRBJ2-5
TGTGCCAGCAGCTTAGACGGGACTAGCCAAGAGACCCAGTACTTC
CASSLDGTSQETQYF
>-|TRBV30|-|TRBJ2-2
TGTGCCCGCGACGGTGGGGGGGCTGGCGGGGAGCTGTTTTTT
CARDGGGAGGELFF
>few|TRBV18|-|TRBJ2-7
TGTGCCAGCTCACCCCCCTCGAGGCAGGGCGGCGAGCAGTACTTC
CASSPPSRQGGEQYF
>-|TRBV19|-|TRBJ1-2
TGTGCCAGTAGGCGGAGTGGATATGGCTACACCTTC
CASRRSGYGYTF
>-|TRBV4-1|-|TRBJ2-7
TGCGCCAGCAGCCAAGTCCGGGGTTCCTACGAGCAGTACTTC
CASSQVRGSYEQYF
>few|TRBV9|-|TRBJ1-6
TGTGCCAGCAGCGAGGGCCAAGGGGCCTATAATTCACCCCTCCACTTT
CASSEGQGAYNSPLHF
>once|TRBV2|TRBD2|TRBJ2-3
TGTGCCAGCAGCCTACCACTAGCGGGGGGGGCAGATACGCAGTATTTT
CASSLPLAGGADTQYF
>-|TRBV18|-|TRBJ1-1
TGTGCCAGCTCACCGAATCTAAACACTGAAGCTTTCTTT
CASSPNLNTEAFF
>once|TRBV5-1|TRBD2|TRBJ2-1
TGCGCCAGTAAAGGAGCGGGGGGCTCCTACAATGAGCAGTTCTTC
CASKGAGGSYNEQFF
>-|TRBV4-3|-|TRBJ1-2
TGCGCCAGCAGCCAAGTCACGGGTTCTAACTATGGCTACACCTTC
CASSQVTGSNYGYTF
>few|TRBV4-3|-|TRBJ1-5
TGCGCCAGCAGCCAAGAGCCTCGGGGCAATCAGCCCCAGCATTTT
CASSQEPRGNQPQHF
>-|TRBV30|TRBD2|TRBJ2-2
TGTGCCTGGATCGGAGAGGCGGGAGTCGCCGGGGAGCTGTTTTTT
CAWIGEAGVAGELFF
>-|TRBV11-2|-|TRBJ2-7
TGTGCCAGCAGCTTAGATTCCAGCTCCTACGAGCAGTACTTC
CASSLDSSSYEQYF
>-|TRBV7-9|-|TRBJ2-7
TGTGCCAGTGGACACACCTACGAGCAGTACTTC
CASGHTYEQYF
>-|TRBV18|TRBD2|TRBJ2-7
TGTGCCAGCTCACCTGCACCCGGGACTAGAGGCTACGAGCAGTACTTC
CASSPAPGTRGYEQYF
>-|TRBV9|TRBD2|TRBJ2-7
TGTGCCAGCAGCGTAGATTCAACTAGCGGGTATTACGAGCAGTACTTC
CASSVDSTSGYYEQYF
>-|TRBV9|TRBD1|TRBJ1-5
TGTGCCAGCAGCGAGGGGGCGCACGGTCGGCCCCAGCATTTT
CASSEGAHGRPQHF
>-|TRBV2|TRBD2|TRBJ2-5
TGTGCCAGCAGTGGGCTAGCGGGAATTGAGACCCAGTACTTC
CASSGLAGIETQYF
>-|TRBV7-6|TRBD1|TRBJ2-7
TGTGCCAGCAGCTCCGGGACAGGGGGCCTCTACGAGCAGTACTTC
CASSSGTGGLYEQYF
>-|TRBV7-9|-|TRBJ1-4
TGTGCCAGTTCCGCGCCGCCGGAGGAAAAACTGTTTTTT
CASSAPPEEKLFF
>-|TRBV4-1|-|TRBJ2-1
TGCGCCAGCAGGGGGGCTAGCGGAACCTACAATGAGCAGTTCTTC
CASRGASGTYNEQFF
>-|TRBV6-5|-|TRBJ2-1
TGTGCCAGCAGTTTTTCTGGCGGGGTTTACAATGAGCAGTTCTTC
CASSFSGGVYNEQFF
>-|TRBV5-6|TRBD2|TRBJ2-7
TGTGCCAGCAGCTTGGTGGGACTAGCCTACGAGCAGTACTTC
CASSLVGLAYEQYF